This TCR beta chain is from a study of T cell responses to AZD1222 COVID-19 vaccine. Findings and limits, study-wide: No repertoire was sampled before or during the peak T cell response, only after it.

Using immunoSEQ multiplex PCR, the repertoire was profiled, and TCRdb retains in-frame clones only, with some absent. The sample holds 150,000 to 200,000 clones, about 92% seen once. Note on this clone: Its antigen is unknown.

The CDR3 consists of 15 residues. Trimming pared 4 bases from V and 1 base from J, leaving 14 bases between. CDR1 is SGHRS and CDR2 is YFSETQ in the germline V gene. The origin of this receptor is an adult who received the AZD1222 COVID-19 vaccine. The sequencing used peripheral blood, collected 28 days after the second AZD1222 dose. V gene TRBV5-1 combines with J gene TRBJ1-2; D perhaps matches TRBD1 (5 bases). DNA for the CDR3: TGCGCCAGCAGCGCGGGAGGGACGGATAACTATGGCTACACCTTC. Translated: CASSAGGTDNYGYTF.